Reported below is one TCR beta chain. Its antigen is still unknown. Sequencing targeted expressed TCRB transcripts, as all isolated RNA had been reverse transcribed. Average reads for naive, central memory and regulatory T cell samples were several million. The method was immunoSEQ multiplex PCR; TCRdb's version includes in-frame clones alone and lacks a portion of them. The table lists 500,000 to 800,000 clones, 9.5% to 15% of them singletons. This specimen comes from a study of beta chain features in type 1 diabetes. Background on the study: Patient and healthy donor groups were alike in age, gender and cell yields. Study-wide results and caveats: Shorter TCRB CDR3s, moderately but significantly so, marked every one of the four CD4+ subsets in Type 1 diabetes patients. Reduced insertions and increased deletions marked VDJ junctions in type 1 diabetes patients.

V was trimmed by 1 base and J by 3 bases, leaving 6 bases between them. Per germline, CDR1 SGHDN and CDR2 FVKESK. CDR3 length: 13 residues. CD4+ naive, central memory, regulatory and stem cell-like memory subsets were isolated by sorting on CD45RO/CCR7/CD25/CD127/CD95/CD27. The sequence derives from a man aged 30-40 years with type 1 diabetes. The V call is TRBV14, the J call TRBJ1-1; the D is unclear. The sequencing sample was made of naive CD4+ T cells from blood. The CDR3 DNA follows: TGTGCCAGCAGCCAAGGACGGGACACTGAAGCTTTCTTT. The encoded protein is CASSQGRDTEAFF.